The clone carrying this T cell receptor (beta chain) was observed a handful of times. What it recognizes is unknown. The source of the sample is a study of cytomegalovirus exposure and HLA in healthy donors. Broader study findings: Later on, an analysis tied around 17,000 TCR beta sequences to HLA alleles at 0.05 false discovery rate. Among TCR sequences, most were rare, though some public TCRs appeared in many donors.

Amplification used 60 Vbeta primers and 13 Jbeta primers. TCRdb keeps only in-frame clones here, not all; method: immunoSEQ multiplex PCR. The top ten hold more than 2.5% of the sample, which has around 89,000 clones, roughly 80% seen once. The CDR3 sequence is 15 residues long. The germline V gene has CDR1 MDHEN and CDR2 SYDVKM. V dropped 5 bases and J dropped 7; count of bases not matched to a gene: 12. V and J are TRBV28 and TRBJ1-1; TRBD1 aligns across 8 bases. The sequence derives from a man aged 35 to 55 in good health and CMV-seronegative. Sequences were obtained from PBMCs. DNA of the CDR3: TGTGCCAGCAGTCAGTATCAGGGGGCGCCGAGTGAAGCTTTCTTT. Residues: CASSQYQGAPSEAFF. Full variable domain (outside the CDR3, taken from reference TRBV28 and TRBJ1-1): DVKVTQSSRYLVKRTGEKVFLECVQDMDHENMFWYRQDPGLGLRLIYFSYDVKMKEKGDIPEGYSVSREKKERFSLILESASTNQTSMYLCASSQYQGAPSEAFFGQGTRLTVV.